A single sample is the source of the 7 T cell receptor beta chains below, sequenced in a study of blood T cell repertoires in COVID-19. Measured with immunoSEQ multiplex PCR; TCRdb has only the in-frame clones, and not every one. The sample records 110,000 to 150,000 clones, roughly four fifths being singletons. Sequencing was done on a sample of peripheral blood. Every receptor here comes from a human donor in a cohort sampled during active COVID-19.

This clone was detected ten times or more. A read error may produce the germline difference seen at one junction end. The chain combines TRBV7-7 with TRBJ2-1; 12 bases are a match to TRBD2. CDR3 size: 16 residues. The germline CDR1 and CDR2 sequences are SSHAT and FNYEAQ (reference sequence). The CDR3 region has the DNA TGTGCTAGCAGCCCGCTAGCGGGGGGGGCTAACAATGAGCAGTTCTTC. Residues: CASSPLAGGANNEQFF. The full variable domain, in which reference TRBV7-7 and TRBJ2-1 provide the parts outside the CDR3, is GAGVSQSPRYKVTKRGQDVTLRCDPISSHATLYWYQQALGQGPEFLTYFNYEAQPDKSGLPSDRFSAERPEGSISTLTIQRTEQRDSAMYRCASSPLAGGANNEQFFGPGTRLTVL.

J is TRBJ1-1 and V is TRBV5-5; D might be TRBD1 (6 bases). This CDR3 has 15 amino acids. The V and J ends lost 2 bases and 1 base respectively, with 12 bases between them. CDR1 is SGHKS, CDR2 YYEKEE, per germline (reference sequence). The CDR3 DNA reads as TGTGCCAGCAGCTTCACAGGGAGACAGAACACTGAAGCTTTCTTT. Translating gives CASSFTGRQNTEAFF. Supplemented by reference TRBV5-5 and TRBJ1-1, the full variable domain reads DAGVTQSPTHLIKTRGQQVTLRCSPISGHKSVSWYQQVLGQGPQFIFQYYEKEERGRGNFPDRFSARQFPNYSSELNVNALLLGDSALYLCASSFTGRQNTEAFFGQGTRLTVV.

The chain joins TRBV5-1 to TRBJ2-3; a possible D gene is TRBD1 (6 bases). Trimming took off 4 bases at V and 0 bases at J, with 12 bases between the two ends. This CDR3 is built from 15 residues. Germline values: CDR1 SGHRS, CDR2 YFSETQ. The CDR3, as DNA: TGCGCCAGCAGCCTTGACAGGACTAGCACAGATACGCAGTATTTT. It translates to CASSLDRTSTDTQYF.

The gene calls are TRBV6-5 and TRBJ1-3, with TRBD1 as a possible D gene (6 bases). This CDR3 has 15 residues. V was shortened by 6 bases and J by 6 bases, with 18 bases between the two germline ends. CDR1 is MNHEY, CDR2 SVGAGI, per germline. The CDR3 sequence: CASRPGSGVVNTIYF. CDR3 coding DNA: TGTGCCAGCAGACCGGGTTCAGGGGTTGTAAACACCATATATTTT.

This rearrangement joins TRBV5-1 to TRBJ2-5; D is possibly TRBD1 (6 bases). The CDR3 is made up of 15 amino acids. V dropped 3 bases and J dropped 2 bases, with 14 bases sitting between them. From germline, CDR1 is SGHRS and CDR2 YFSETQ. CDR3 sequence (DNA): TGCGCCAGCAGCTCAGGACAGAACATACAAGAGACCCAGTACTTC. Its translation: CASSSGQNIQETQYF.

The rearrangement uses TRBV19 and TRBJ1-5; 7 bases fit TRBD1. CDR1 and CDR2 from the germline V gene are LNHDA and SQIVND (reference sequence). The CDR3 has 16 residues. The ends lost 4 bases at V and 5 bases at J; junction bases unmatched: 11. CDR3 sequence (DNA): TGTGCCAGTAGTACTGGCAGGTGGCAGGGGGATCAGCCCCAGCATTTT. Translating it yields CASSTGRWQGDQPQHF.

The sample holds one count of this clone. The chain is built from TRBV12-5 and TRBJ2-3, with TRBD2 identical over 9 bases. This CDR3 contains 15 residues. The germline V gene has CDR1 LGHNT and CDR2 FRNRAP. After removal of 6 bases from V and 4 bases from J, the junction contained 8 bases not matched to a gene. CDR3 nucleotide sequence: TGTGCTAGTGGCTCGGGACTAGCCGGGCCAGATACGCAGTATTTT. It is translated as CASGSGLAGPDTQYF.